These 17 T cell receptor beta chains were sequenced from one sample in a study of shared clonotypes between healthy human individuals. Data came from immunoSEQ multiplex PCR; TCRdb stores just in-frame clones and leaves some out. The sample lists about 710,000 clones; about two thirds were seen once. Sequencing used memory CD4+ T cells sorted from blood. The subset: CD45RA-negative fraction. The receptors here all came from a woman in her twenties or thirties in good health.

The J gene is TRBJ1-2, the V gene TRBV4-1, with no clear D. With 3 bases removed from V and 2 bases from J, the gap between germline ends came to 16 bases. The CDR3 totals 16 residues. Germline V gives CDR1 MGHRA, CDR2 YSYEKL. In DNA form, the CDR3 reads TGCGCCAGCAGCCATCCGGTTGTTGGGTCCAACTATGGCTACACCTTC. It specifies CASSHPVVGSNYGYTF.

The rearrangement joins TRBV6-6 to TRBJ2-7, with D possibly matching TRBD2 (6 bases). V lost 7 bases to trimming and J lost 0 bases, with 13 bases between them. The CDR3 contains 14 residues. Germline CDR1 and CDR2: MNHNY and SVGAGI (reference sequence). CDR3 sequence (DNA): TGTGCCAGCACCCGGGACTTCAGCTCCTACGAGCAGTACTTC. This sequence encodes CASTRDFSSYEQYF.

This clone has more than one count but fewer than ten. The chain carries TRBV6-1 and TRBJ1-2; 9 bases line up with TRBD1. The CDR3 spans 16 residues. CDR1 is MNHNS, CDR2 SASEGT, per germline. J was trimmed by 5 bases and V by 4 bases; bases with no gene match: 11. The CDR3 sequence is CASSVNRDREWYGYTF. DNA for the CDR3: TGTGCCAGCAGTGTGAACCGGGACAGGGAGTGGTATGGCTACACCTTC.

J is TRBJ2-1 and V is TRBV9; 8 bases match TRBD2. The CDR3 spans 16 residues. V lost 0 bases, J lost 4 bases, and 6 bases stayed unmatched. Germline-derived CDR1 and CDR2 are SGDLS and YYNGEE. CDR3 DNA: TGTGCCAGCAGCGTAGTGAGCGGGAGTGCATACAATGAGCAGTTCTTC. Encoded protein: CASSVVSGSAYNEQFF.

V is TRBV11-2 and J is TRBJ2-3; 9 bases are shared with TRBD2. V lost 5 bases to trimming and J lost 5 bases; unmatched junction nucleotides: 20. The CDR3 covers 19 residues. The germline V gene has CDR1 SGHAT and CDR2 FQNNGV. The CDR3 nucleotides read TGTGCCAGCAGCGAAGTCGGAGCGGGAGGATCCCTTTTTAGAGATACGCAGTATTTT. Its translation is CASSEVGAGGSLFRDTQYF.

CDR3 nucleotide sequence: TGTGCCAGCAGTGAAGAGGGACTAACTGGGCAGTACTTC. Translating it yields CASSEEGLTGQYF. The chain uses TRBV2 and TRBJ2-7; 7 bases fit TRBD2. The CDR3 is 13 amino acids. Germline V gives CDR1 SNHLY, CDR2 FYNNEI. Unmatched junction bases numbered 6, after V lost 1 base and J lost 9 bases.

The CDR3 reads CASSLTGGNTIYF. In nucleotides, the CDR3 is TGTGCCAGCAGTTTAACCGGGGGAAACACCATATATTTT. The genes are TRBV27 and TRBJ1-3; D unclear. Trimming removed 2 bases at V and 4 bases at J, with 6 bases between. Germline V gives CDR1 MNHEY, CDR2 SMNVEV (reference sequence). The length of the CDR3 is 13 residues.

The chain combines TRBV2 with TRBJ1-5, with 12 bases aligning to TRBD1. Germline values: CDR1 SNHLY, CDR2 FYNNEI. The CDR3 extends over 14 amino acids. Trimming cost V 6 bases and J 8 bases; bases outside gene matches: 5. The CDR3 DNA is TGTGCCAGCAGAGGGACAGGGGGCATAGAGCCCCAGCATTTT. Its translation is CASRGTGGIEPQHF. Looking up the rest from reference TRBV2 and TRBJ1-5 gives the full variable domain: EPEVTQTPSHQVTQMGQEVILRCVPISNHLYFYWYRQILGQKVEFLVSFYNNEISEKSEIFDDQFSVERPDGSNFTLKIRSTKLEDSAMYFCASRGTGGIEPQHFGDGTRLSIL.

CDR3 in amino acids: CASSFGPQETQYF. Written as DNA, the CDR3 is TGTGCCAGCAGTTTCGGCCCGCAAGAGACCCAGTACTTC. This chain connects TRBV6-5 to TRBJ2-5, with D unclear. With 4 bases removed from V and 2 bases from J, the gap between germline ends came to 8 bases. CDR3 size: 13 residues. In germline, CDR1 is MNHEY, CDR2 SVGAGI.

This rearrangement joins TRBV10-3 to TRBJ2-7; weak D call: TRBD2 (6 bases). Trimming left V 8 bases short and J 0 bases short, with 23 bases between. This CDR3 spans 17 amino acids. Germline CDR1 and CDR2: ENHRY and SYGVKD. CDR3 DNA sequence: TGTGCCATCTCGGTCGGCGGATTTAGCGGTAGCTCCTACGAGCAGTACTTC. It encodes CAISVGGFSGSSYEQYF.

The chain recombines TRBV18 with TRBJ2-1, with D maybe TRBD2 (5 bases). The V end was cut by 3 bases, the J end by 4 bases, with 16 bases between. This CDR3 spans 16 amino acids. Germline CDR1 is KGHSH and CDR2 is LQKENI. CDR3 coding DNA: TGTGCCAGCTCACCCGAGGTGGGGAGTCTTTACAATGAGCAGTTCTTC. Its protein is CASSPEVGSLYNEQFF.

This clone occurred once. The chain carries TRBV13 and TRBJ2-1; 7 bases align to TRBD1. CDR3 length: 15 residues. The germline CDR1 and CDR2 sequences are PRHDT and FYEKMQ (reference sequence). The J segment lost 4 bases and the V segment lost 5 bases, leaving 8 bases of the junction unmatched. Here the CDR3 reads CASSLRGPPYNEQFF. The CDR3 DNA reads as TGTGCCAGCAGCCTTAGGGGGCCTCCTTACAATGAGCAGTTCTTC.

V is TRBV19 and J is TRBJ1-5; a possible D gene is TRBD1 (6 bases). The CDR3 contains 16 residues. V was trimmed by 7 bases and J by 3 bases, leaving 19 bases between them. In germline, CDR1 is LNHDA, CDR2 SQIVND (reference sequence). In DNA, the CDR3 is TGTGCCAGTATCCCAACAGGGAACGTGGCCAATCAGCCCCAGCATTTT. Protein: CASIPTGNVANQPQHF.

The chain carries TRBV2 and TRBJ2-7; 8 bases agree with TRBD1. Germline V gives CDR1 SNHLY, CDR2 FYNNEI. CDR3 length: 19 residues. J was trimmed by 10 bases and V by 6 bases; bases with no gene match: 29. Written as DNA, the CDR3 is TGTGCCAGCAGCTTCCCAGGGACAGGTTCAGTTGACTACGAGTTCGGTCAGTACTTC. Translating gives CASSFPGTGSVDYEFGQYF. The full variable domain, in which reference TRBV2 and TRBJ2-7 provide the parts outside the CDR3, is EPEVTQTPSHQVTQMGQEVILRCVPISNHLYFYWYRQILGQKVEFLVSFYNNEISEKSEIFDDQFSVERPDGSNFTLKIRSTKLEDSAMYFCASSFPGTGSVDYEFGQYFGPGTRLTVT.

V is TRBV6-6 and J is TRBJ2-2; TRBD2 is a possible D gene (5 bases). The ends were cut back, 5 bases at V and 2 bases at J, with 9 bases in the middle. The germline V gene encodes CDR1 MNHNY and CDR2 SVGAGI (reference sequence). CDR3 length: 14 amino acids. The DNA of the CDR3 is TGTGCCAGCAGTCCGGACTCTAACACCGGGGAGCTGTTTTTT. Protein: CASSPDSNTGELFF.

The chain recombines TRBV2 with TRBJ2-1, with D possibly TRBD2 on 6 matching bases. The CDR3 is made up of 14 amino acids. Trimming shortened V by 7 bases and J by 8 bases, and 18 bases separated the two germline ends. Germline V gene sequence: CDR1 SNHLY, CDR2 FYNNEI. CDR3 in amino acids: CASIGLAVAHEQFF. CDR3 nucleotides: TGTGCCAGCATCGGGTTAGCGGTTGCCCATGAGCAGTTCTTC. Full variable domain (remainder filled in from reference TRBV2 and TRBJ2-1): EPEVTQTPSHQVTQMGQEVILRCVPISNHLYFYWYRQILGQKVEFLVSFYNNEISEKSEIFDDQFSVERPDGSNFTLKIRSTKLEDSAMYFCASIGLAVAHEQFFGPGTRLTVL.

The chain is built from TRBV13 and TRBJ2-1, with 8 bases lining up with TRBD2. Germline lookup yields CDR1 PRHDT and CDR2 FYEKMQ (reference sequence). The V and J ends lost 3 bases and 4 bases, in that order; junction bases with no gene match: 11. The CDR3 covers 17 residues. CDR3 DNA sequence: TGTGCCAGCAGCTTCCTGACCGGGGGGGTTAGTTACAATGAGCAGTTCTTC. This gives the protein CASSFLTGGVSYNEQFF.